This is a list of T cell receptor beta chains from one sample in a study of blood T cell repertoires in COVID-19. Profiled with immunoSEQ multiplex PCR; TCRdb holds only in-frame clones, not every one. Of 70,000 to 95,000 clones in the sample, 80% to 90% were seen once. What was sequenced was peripheral blood. These receptors all stem from a woman between 70 and 85 years old with acute or convalescent COVID-19. Both conserved end residues are trimmed from each CDR3. A D gene is named only where the DNA matches it firmly.

cdr3_length	d_call	v_call	j_call	cdr3_aa
12	NA	TRBV18	TRBJ2-7	ASSPARSSYEQY
12	NA	TRBV7-9	TRBJ2-1	ASSLWVSGNEQF
16	TRBD1	TRBV5-1	TRBJ1-1	ASSSYYPGQVANTEAF
15	TRBD1	TRBV10-2	TRBJ1-6	ASSEYPGGQYNSPLH
9	NA	TRBV20-1	TRBJ2-3	SAPGIITQY
9	NA	TRBV30	TRBJ1-2	AWTENYGYT
13	NA	TRBV28	TRBJ2-7	ASSLGQGGFSEQY
12	NA	TRBV6-5	TRBJ1-2	ASSYLTTMEGYT
15	TRBD2	TRBV3-1/TRBV3-2	TRBJ2-5	ASSQTLSGVIRETQY
12	NA	TRBV29-1	TRBJ2-3	SAGDGLGTDTQY
13	NA	TRBV18	TRBJ1-1	ASSPTSWQYTEAF
11	NA	TRBV7-3	TRBJ2-2	ASSLGLAGELF
14	TRBD2	TRBV19	TRBJ2-5	ASSISGGHPGETQY
17	NA	TRBV7-9	TRBJ1-2	ASSLWVGQTGAVNYGYT
12	NA	TRBV6-1	TRBJ2-3	ASSEEGRRDTQY
14	TRBD1	TRBV2	TRBJ2-7	ASSPSTGQGGYEQY
13	TRBD1	TRBV10-1	TRBJ2-1	ASSAQQGSNNEQF
17	NA	TRBV9	TRBJ2-6	ASSTNRDKPSSGANVLT
13	TRBD1	TRBV24-1	TRBJ2-2	ATRDKDRDTGELF
13	NA	TRBV10-1	TRBJ1-1	ASSESNRGSTEAF
11	NA	TRBV30	TRBJ1-2	AWSDGPSYGYT
12	NA	TRBV6-6	TRBJ1-2	ASSSLSTGYGYT
11	NA	TRBV3-1/TRBV3-2	TRBJ1-1	ASSQRVYTEAF
13	NA	TRBV11-2	TRBJ2-1	ASSSVPRSGNEQF
13	NA	TRBV28	TRBJ2-1	ASSLSPLLGHEQF
13	TRBD1	TRBV9	TRBJ2-7	ASSTGLDRAYEQY
14	NA	TRBV5-4	TRBJ2-4	ASSPISGPSQNIQY
13	TRBD1	TRBV7-8	TRBJ1-5	ASSLPGQLNQPQH
15	TRBD1	TRBV14	TRBJ2-4	ASSQEMGQGIGNIQY
14	NA	TRBV29-1	TRBJ2-2	SVRDPNQRDTGELF
14	TRBD2	TRBV4-1	TRBJ2-5	ASSLTSGGTQETQY
14	TRBD1	TRBV5-5	TRBJ1-5	ASSLTGGGSNQPQH
14	TRBD2	TRBV3-1/TRBV3-2	TRBJ2-5	ASSPKAGGAILTQY
11	NA	TRBV21-1	TRBJ2-3	ASSIPGTDTQY
14	NA	TRBV7-2	TRBJ1-5	ASSLGLYYSNQPQH
10	NA	TRBV27	TRBJ2-1	ASSRLVGEQF
12	TRBD1	TRBV9	TRBJ2-7	ASSVGQGYGEQY
13	NA	TRBV30	TRBJ2-1	AWSVRRASGNEQF
13	NA	TRBV19	TRBJ2-7	ASSLKRGHSYEQY
14	NA	TRBV24-1	TRBJ1-5	ATSVGGVSSNQPQH
16	TRBD2	TRBV19	TRBJ2-7	ASSDPGLAGGPPYEQY
10	TRBD1	TRBV5-1	TRBJ2-7	ASRGQGYEQY
10	TRBD1	TRBV6-5	TRBJ2-1	ASTTGFNEQF
14	NA	TRBV5-4	TRBJ1-4	ASSRKQGETNEKLF
12	TRBD1	TRBV2	TRBJ2-2	ASETGVRTGELF
16	TRBD2	TRBV7-2	TRBJ2-5	ASSAGLAGGPAGETQY
14	TRBD2	TRBV6-5	TRBJ2-7	ASSYSRTSGSYEQY
10	TRBD1	TRBV6-5	TRBJ1-2	ASLGQGDGYT
13	NA	TRBV28	TRBJ2-7	ASSSTRASPYEQY
13	NA	TRBV27	TRBJ1-2	ASSSQRGGAYGYT
11	TRBD1	TRBV29-1	TRBJ1-1	SAGTGGSTEAF
15	TRBD1	TRBV4-1	TRBJ1-3	ASSQRTGGYSGNTIY
10	NA	TRBV20-1	TRBJ1-2	SASGRGEGYT
14	NA	TRBV10-3	TRBJ1-4	AISDTAIRTPEKLF
12	NA	TRBV9	TRBJ2-5	ASSVRGLEETQY